This TCR beta chain originates from a study of shared clonotypes between healthy human individuals. Study details: Three plates each covered CD4 naive and memory; CD8 naive two, CD8 memory one. Points from the study as a whole: In general, naive subsets displayed greater estimated richness than memory subsets did.

Naive CD8 cells lacked CD45RO and underwent positive selection for CCR7, leaving out terminally differentiated effector memory CD45RA+ cells. The donors were all Caucasian adults (living in Nashville, Tennessee). The assay was run at deep level. Method: immunoSEQ multiplex PCR; TCRdb's copy keeps in-frame clones and lacks some. Of about 2 million clones in the sample, about 95% are singletons; the top ten hold 0.9% to 1.4%. Germline V CDR1 and CDR2: MGHRA, YSYEKL. The trim removed 3 bases at V and 0 bases at J, leaving 7 bases unmatched. This CDR3 spans 16 amino acids. For this clone: Antigen: not known.

The chain links TRBV4-1 to TRBJ1-2; 7 bases agree with TRBD1. The TCR originated in a young man in good health. The sample comprised naive CD8+ T cells sorted from blood. The CDR3 DNA reads TGCGCCAGCAGCCAGATACAGGGGATTCCTAACTATGGCTACACCTTC. Its protein product is CASSQIQGIPNYGYTF.